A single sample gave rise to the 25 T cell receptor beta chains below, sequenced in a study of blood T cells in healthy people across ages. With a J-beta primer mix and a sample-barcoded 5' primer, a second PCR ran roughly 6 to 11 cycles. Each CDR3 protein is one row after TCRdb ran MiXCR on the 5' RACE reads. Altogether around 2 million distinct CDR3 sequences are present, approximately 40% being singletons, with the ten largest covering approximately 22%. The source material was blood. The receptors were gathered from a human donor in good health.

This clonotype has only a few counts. CDR3 region: CASRSSGTDTSYEQYF. The CDR3, as DNA: TGTGCCAGCAGATCTTCCGGGACCGATACATCCTACGAGCAGTACTTC. The V call is TRBV28, the J call TRBJ2-7; either TRBD1 or TRBD2 may fit D (5 bases each). This CDR3 is built from 16 residues. Germline values: CDR1 MDHEN, CDR2 SYDVKM. Trimming took off 6 bases at V and 1 base at J, with 19 bases between the two ends.

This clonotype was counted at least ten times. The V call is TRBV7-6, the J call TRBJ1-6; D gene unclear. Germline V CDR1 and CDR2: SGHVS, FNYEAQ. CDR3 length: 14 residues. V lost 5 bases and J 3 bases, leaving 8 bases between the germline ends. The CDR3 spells CASSPNSYNSPLHF. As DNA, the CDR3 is TGTGCCAGCAGCCCTAACAGCTATAATTCACCCCTCCACTTT.

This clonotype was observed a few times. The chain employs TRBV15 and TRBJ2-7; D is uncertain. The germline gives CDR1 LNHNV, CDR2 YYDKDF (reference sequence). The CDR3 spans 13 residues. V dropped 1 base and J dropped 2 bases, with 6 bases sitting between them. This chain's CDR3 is CATSRGGPYEQYF. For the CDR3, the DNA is TGTGCCACCAGCAGAGGGGGTCCCTACGAGCAGTACTTC.

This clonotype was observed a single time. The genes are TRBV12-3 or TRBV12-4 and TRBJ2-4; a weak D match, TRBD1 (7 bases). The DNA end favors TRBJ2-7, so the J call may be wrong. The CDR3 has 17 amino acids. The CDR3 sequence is CASSFQGGGVGPYEQYF. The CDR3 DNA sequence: TGTGCCAGCAGTTTCCAAGGGGGCGGGGTCGGTCCGTACGAGCAGTACTTC.

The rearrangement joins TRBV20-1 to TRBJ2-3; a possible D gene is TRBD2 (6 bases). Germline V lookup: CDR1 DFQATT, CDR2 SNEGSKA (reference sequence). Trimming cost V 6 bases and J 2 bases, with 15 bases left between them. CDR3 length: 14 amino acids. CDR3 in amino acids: CSAGRRGPTDTQYF. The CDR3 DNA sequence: TGCAGTGCCGGACGGAGGGGTCCCACAGATACGCAGTATTTT.

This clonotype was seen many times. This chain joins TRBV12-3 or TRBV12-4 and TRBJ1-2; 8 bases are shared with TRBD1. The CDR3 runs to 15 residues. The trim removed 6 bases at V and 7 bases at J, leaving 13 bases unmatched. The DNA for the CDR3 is TGTGCCAGCAGATATCGTCTAGGACAGGGAGGTGGCTACACCTTC. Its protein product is CASRYRLGQGGGYTF.

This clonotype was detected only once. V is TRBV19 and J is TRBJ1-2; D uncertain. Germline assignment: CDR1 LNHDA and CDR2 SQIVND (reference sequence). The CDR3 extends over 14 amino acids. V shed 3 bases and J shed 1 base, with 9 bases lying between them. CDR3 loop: CASSMNGDNYGYTF. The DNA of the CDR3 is TGTGCCAGTAGTATGAACGGAGATAACTATGGCTACACCTTC.

CDR3 DNA sequence: TGTGCCAGCAGTCCCAGAGCGGGGACGTACCACAATGAGCAGTTCTTC. Its translation: CASSPRAGTYHNEQFF. The chain joins TRBV27 to TRBJ2-1, with 7 bases that match TRBD2. Germline CDR1 MNHEY, CDR2 SMNVEV (reference sequence). V shed 5 bases and J 5 bases; nucleotides not matched to a gene: 12. CDR3 length: 16 amino acids.

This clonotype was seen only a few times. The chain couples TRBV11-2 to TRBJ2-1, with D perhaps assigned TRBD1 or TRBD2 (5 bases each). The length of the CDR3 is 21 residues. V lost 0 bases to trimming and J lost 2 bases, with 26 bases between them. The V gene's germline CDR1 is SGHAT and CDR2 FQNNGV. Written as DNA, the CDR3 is TGTGCCAGCAGCTTAGAGCTTTCCGGTGGGGGAAGGCAGTCTCCCTACAATGAGCAGTTCTTC. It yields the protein CASSLELSGGGRQSPYNEQFF.

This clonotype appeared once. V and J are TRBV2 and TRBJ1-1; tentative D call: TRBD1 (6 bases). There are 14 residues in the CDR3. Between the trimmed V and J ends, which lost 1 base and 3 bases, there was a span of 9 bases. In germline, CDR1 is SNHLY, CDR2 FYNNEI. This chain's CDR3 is CASSEDREDTEAFF. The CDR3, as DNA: TGTGCCAGCAGTGAAGACAGGGAGGACACTGAAGCTTTCTTT.

As DNA, the CDR3 is TGTGCCAGCAGCGCCGCAGGGGCTGACTATGGCTACACCTTC. Amino acids: CASSAAGADYGYTF. The rearrangement links TRBV7-3 to TRBJ1-2; tentative D call: TRBD1 (6 bases). The CDR3 sequence is 14 residues long. Looked up from germline, CDR1 is SGHTA and CDR2 is FQGTGA. Trimming took 5 bases from V and 3 from J, leaving 13 bases between them.

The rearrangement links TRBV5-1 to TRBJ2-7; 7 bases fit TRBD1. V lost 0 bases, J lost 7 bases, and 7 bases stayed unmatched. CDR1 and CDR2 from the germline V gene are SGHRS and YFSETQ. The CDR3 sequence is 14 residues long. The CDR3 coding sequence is TGCGCCAGCAGCTTGGCCGACAGGGCGGGTGAGCAGTACTTC. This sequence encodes CASSLADRAGEQYF.

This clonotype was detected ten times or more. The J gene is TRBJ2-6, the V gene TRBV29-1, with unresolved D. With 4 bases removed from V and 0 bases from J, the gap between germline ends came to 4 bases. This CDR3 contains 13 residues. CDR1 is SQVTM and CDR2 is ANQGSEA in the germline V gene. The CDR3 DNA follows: TGCAGCGTTGGGGACTCTGGGGCCAACGTCCTGACTTTC. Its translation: CSVGDSGANVLTF. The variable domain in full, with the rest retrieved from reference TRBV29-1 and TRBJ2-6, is SAVISQKPSRDICQRGTSLTIQCQVDSQVTMMFWYRQQPGQSLTLIATANQGSEATYESGFVIDKFPISRPNLTFSTLTVSNMSPEDSSIYLCSVGDSGANVLTFGAGSRLTVL.

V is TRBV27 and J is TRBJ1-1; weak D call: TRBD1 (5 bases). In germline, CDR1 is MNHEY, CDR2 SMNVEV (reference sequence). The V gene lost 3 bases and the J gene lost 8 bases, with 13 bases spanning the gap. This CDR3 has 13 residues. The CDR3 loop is CASSFRGLQEAFF. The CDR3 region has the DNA TGTGCCAGCAGTTTTCGGGGGTTACAGGAAGCTTTCTTT.

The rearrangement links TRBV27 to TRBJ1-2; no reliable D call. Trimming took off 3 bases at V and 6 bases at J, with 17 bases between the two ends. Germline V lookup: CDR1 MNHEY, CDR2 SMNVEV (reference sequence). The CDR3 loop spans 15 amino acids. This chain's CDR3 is CASSFNLRGLHGYTF. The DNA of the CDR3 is TGTGCCAGCAGTTTTAACCTCCGGGGTTTACATGGCTACACCTTC.

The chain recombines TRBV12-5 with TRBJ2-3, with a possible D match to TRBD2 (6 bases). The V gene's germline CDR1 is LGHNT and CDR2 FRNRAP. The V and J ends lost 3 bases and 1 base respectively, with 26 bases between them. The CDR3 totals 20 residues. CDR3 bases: TGTGCTAGTGGTTTTTTTCACGCGGGGAGCCCCAAAAGGGGCACAGATACGCAGTATTTT. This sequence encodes CASGFFHAGSPKRGTDTQYF.

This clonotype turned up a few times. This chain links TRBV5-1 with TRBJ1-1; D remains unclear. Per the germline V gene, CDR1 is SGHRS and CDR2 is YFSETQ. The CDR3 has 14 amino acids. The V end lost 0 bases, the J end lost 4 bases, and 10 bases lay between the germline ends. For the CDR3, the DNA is TGCGCCAGCAGCTTGGCTGGTGAGGTCACTGAAGCTTTCTTT. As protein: CASSLAGEVTEAFF.

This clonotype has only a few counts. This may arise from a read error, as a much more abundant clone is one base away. CDR3 sequence (DNA): TGTGCCACCAGTCACGGGCTAGTTGGGGGGACCCAGTACTTC. Encoded protein: CATSHGLVGGTQYF. The chain recombines TRBV24-1 with TRBJ2-5; D assignment may be TRBD1 or TRBD2 (5 bases each). Trimming shortened V by 6 bases and J by 7 bases, and 17 bases separated the two germline ends. This CDR3 contains 14 residues. Germline CDR1 and CDR2: KGHDR and SFDVKD.

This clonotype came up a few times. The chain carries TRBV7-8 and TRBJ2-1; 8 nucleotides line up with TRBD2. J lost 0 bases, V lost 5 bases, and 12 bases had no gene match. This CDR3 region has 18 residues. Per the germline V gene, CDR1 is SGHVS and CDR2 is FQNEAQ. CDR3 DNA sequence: TGTGCCAGCAGCCAGGGACTAGTGGGGGGCCTCTCCTACAATGAGCAGTTCTTC. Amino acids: CASSQGLVGGLSYNEQFF.

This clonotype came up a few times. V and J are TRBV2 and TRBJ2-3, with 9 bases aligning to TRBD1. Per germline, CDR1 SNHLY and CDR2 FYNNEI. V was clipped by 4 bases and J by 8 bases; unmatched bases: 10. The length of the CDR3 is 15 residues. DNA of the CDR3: TGTGCCAGCAGTGGCCGGGACAGGGCCAGAAGTACGCAGTATTTT. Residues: CASSGRDRARSTQYF. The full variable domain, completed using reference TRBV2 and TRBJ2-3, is EPEVTQTPSHQVTQMGQEVILRCVPISNHLYFYWYRQILGQKVEFLVSFYNNEISEKSEIFDDQFSVERPDGSNFTLKIRSTKLEDSAMYFCASSGRDRARSTQYFGPGTRLTVL.

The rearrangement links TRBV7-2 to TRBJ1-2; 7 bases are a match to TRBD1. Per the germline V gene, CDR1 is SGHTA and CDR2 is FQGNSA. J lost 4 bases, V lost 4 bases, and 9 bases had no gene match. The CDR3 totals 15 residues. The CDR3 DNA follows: TGTGCCAGCAGCTCCTACCCGGGACAGCTCTATGGCTACACCTTC. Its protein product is CASSSYPGQLYGYTF.

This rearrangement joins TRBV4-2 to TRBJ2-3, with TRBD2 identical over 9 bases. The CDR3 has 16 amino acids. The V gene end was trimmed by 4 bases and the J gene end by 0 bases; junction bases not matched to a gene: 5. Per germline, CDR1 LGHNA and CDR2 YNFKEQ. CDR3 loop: CASSPEAGGSTDTQYF. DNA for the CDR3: TGTGCCAGCAGCCCAGAAGCGGGGGGAAGCACAGATACGCAGTATTTT.

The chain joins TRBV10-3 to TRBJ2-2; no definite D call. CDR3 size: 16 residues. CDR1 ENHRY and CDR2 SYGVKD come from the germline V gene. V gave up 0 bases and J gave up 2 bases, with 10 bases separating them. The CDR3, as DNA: TGTGCCATCAGTGAGTCGATCGACCCAAACACCGGGGAGCTGTTTTTT. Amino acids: CAISESIDPNTGELFF.

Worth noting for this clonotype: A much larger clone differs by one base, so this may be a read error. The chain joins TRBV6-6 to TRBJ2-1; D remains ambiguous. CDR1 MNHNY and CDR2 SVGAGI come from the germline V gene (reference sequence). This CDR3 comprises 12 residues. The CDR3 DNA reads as TGTGTCAGCAGCCCCGCCGACAATGAGCAGTTCTTC. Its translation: CVSSPADNEQFF.

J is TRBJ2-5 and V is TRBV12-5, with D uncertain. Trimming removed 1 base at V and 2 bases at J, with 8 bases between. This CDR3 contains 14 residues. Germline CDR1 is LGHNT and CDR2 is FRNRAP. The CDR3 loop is CASGLGGSQETQYF. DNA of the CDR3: TGTGCTAGTGGTTTGGGCGGCTCACAAGAGACCCAGTACTTC. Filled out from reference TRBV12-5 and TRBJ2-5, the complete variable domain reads DARVTQTPRHKVTEMGQEVTMRCQPILGHNTVFWYRQTMMQGLELLAYFRNRAPLDDSGMPKDRFSAEMPDATLATLKIQPSEPRDSAVYFCASGLGGSQETQYFGPGTRLLVL.